Listed below are T cell receptor beta chains from one sample, sequenced in a study of CD8 T cells in ankylosing spondylitis. TCRdb re-called the 5' RACE reads with MiXCR, one entry per CDR3 protein. The table has fewer than 500,000 distinct CDR3 sequences, 20% to 25% seen once. Material: blood, either unsorted or a sorted T cell fraction (not recorded which). These receptors originate from a male donor with ankylosing spondylitis. Both conserved end residues are part of each CDR3. A D gene is named only where the DNA matches it firmly. Not every row has a clone size; where given, it reads once, few, many or a size class.

D	V	size	J	CDR3	DNA
NA	TRBV5-1	many	TRBJ1-2	CASSFEGDGYTF	TGCGCCAGCAGCTTTGAGGGGGACGGCTACACCTTC
TRBD2	TRBV7-2	NA	TRBJ2-7	CASRVTSGPYEQYF	TGTGCCAGCAGGGTGACTAGCGGGCCCTACGAGCAGTACTTC
NA	TRBV15	NA	TRBJ1-2	CATSRGAGLYGYTF	TGTGCCACCAGCAGAGGGGCAGGCCTCTATGGCTACACCTTC
TRBD1	TRBV7-2	NA	TRBJ2-7	CASSRSGTGVTYEQYF	TGTGCCAGCAGCCGATCCGGGACAGGGGTGACCTACGAGCAGTACTTC
TRBD1	TRBV20-1	NA	TRBJ1-4	CSAASGTGEEKLFF	TGCAGTGCTGCCTCCGGGACAGGGGAAGAAAAACTGTTTTTT
TRBD2	TRBV12-3/TRBV12-4	few	TRBJ2-7	CASTLSGGDYEQYF	TGTGCCAGCACCCTAAGCGGGGGGGACTACGAGCAGTACTTC
TRBD2	TRBV6-5	few	TRBJ2-1	CASSYSTSGAYNEQFF	TGTGCCAGCAGTTACTCTACTAGCGGGGCCTACAATGAGCAGTTCTTC
NA	TRBV5-1	NA	TRBJ1-3	CASSFRGRTLSSGNTIYF	TGCGCCAGCAGCTTCAGGGGCAGAACCCTTAGCTCTGGAAACACCATATATTTT
TRBD2	TRBV24-1	once	TRBJ2-1	CATSDPTSGRFGEQFF	TGTGCCACCAGTGACCCTACTAGCGGGAGGTTTGGTGAGCAGTTCTTC
NA	TRBV20-1	NA	TRBJ1-3	CSASMTMTGNTIYF	TGCAGTGCTAGTATGACTATGACTGGAAACACCATATATTTT
NA	TRBV5-1	few	TRBJ1-2	CASSLPFREGSPLGRGYTF	TGCGCCAGCAGCTTACCCTTTAGGGAGGGCAGCCCACTAGGACGTGGCTACACCTTC
NA	TRBV14	NA	TRBJ2-1	CASSQASPYNEQFF	TGTGCCAGCAGCCAAGCTAGCCCCTACAATGAGCAGTTCTTC
TRBD1	TRBV7-2	few	TRBJ1-1	CASSKNRGNTEAFF	TGTGCCAGCAGCAAAAACAGGGGGAACACTGAAGCTTTCTTT
TRBD2	TRBV24-1	many	TRBJ2-1	CATSDGAWGGNEQFF	TGTGCCACCAGTGATGGGGCATGGGGGGGTAATGAGCAGTTCTTC
NA	TRBV7-2	few	TRBJ1-1	CASTKDRYNTEAFF	TGTGCCAGCACCAAGGACAGATATAACACTGAAGCTTTCTTT
NA	TRBV12-3/TRBV12-4	few	TRBJ2-2	CASRILENTGELFF	TGTGCCAGCAGGATACTAGAGAACACCGGGGAGCTGTTTTTT
TRBD1	TRBV2	NA	TRBJ2-1	CASNRQGSENEQFF	TGTGCCAGCAACCGACAGGGTTCGGAAAATGAGCAGTTCTTC
NA	TRBV5-6	few	TRBJ1-5	CASSLWEAGDFVGQPQHF	TGTGCCAGCAGCCTATGGGAGGCAGGGGATTTTGTTGGGCAGCCCCAGCATTTT
TRBD1	TRBV12-3/TRBV12-4	NA	TRBJ1-2	CASSPGQGQDTF	TGTGCCAGCAGCCCGGGACAGGGCCAGGACACCTTC
NA	TRBV15	few	TRBJ1-4	CATSSGATNEKLFF	TGTGCCACCAGCAGCGGTGCAACTAATGAAAAACTGTTTTTT
NA	TRBV9	once	TRBJ1-1	CASSPRTETTEAFF	TGTGCCAGCAGCCCCCGGACAGAGACCACTGAAGCTTTCTTT
NA	TRBV12-3/TRBV12-4	NA	TRBJ2-7	CASSRGTLNSYEQYF	TGTGCCAGCAGCCGCGGGACTTTAAACTCCTACGAGCAGTACTTC
NA	TRBV5-1	NA	TRBJ1-4	CASSLNVAGSSEKLFF	TGCGCCAGCAGCTTAAATGTCGCAGGATCCTCTGAAAAACTGTTTTTT
NA	TRBV28	NA	TRBJ2-7	CATEPDSLKQYF	TGTGCCACCGAGCCGGACAGTCTTAAGCAGTACTTC
NA	TRBV5-6	few	TRBJ2-4	CASSLAGPGDIQYF	TGTGCCAGCAGCTTGGCGGGCCCCGGGGACATTCAGTACTTC
NA	TRBV21-1	NA	TRBJ2-1	CASISDSSTYNEQFF	TGTGCCAGCATCTCGGACAGCTCCACCTACAATGAGCAGTTCTTC
NA	TRBV28	NA	TRBJ2-2	CASTPPGPIGELFF	TGTGCCAGCACTCCTCCGGGGCCGATCGGGGAGCTGTTTTTT
NA	TRBV5-1	NA	TRBJ2-5	CASSFSGRMGETQYF	TGCGCCAGCAGCTTTTCGGGACGTATGGGGGAGACCCAGTACTTC
NA	TRBV4-3	NA	TRBJ1-2	CASSQVSNYGYTF	TGCGCCAGCAGCCAAGTATCGAACTATGGCTACACCTTC
TRBD2	TRBV29-1	few	TRBJ2-1	CSVLAGYTYNEQFF	TGCAGCGTTCTAGCGGGATATACCTACAATGAGCAGTTCTTC
TRBD1	TRBV5-1	NA	TRBJ2-4	CASSPRPTTGKIAKNIQYF	TGCGCCAGCAGCCCCCGACCAACGACAGGGAAAATAGCCAAAAACATTCAGTACTTC
TRBD1	TRBV11-2	few	TRBJ1-1	CASSRTWDSEAFF	TGTGCCAGCAGCCGTACGTGGGACAGTGAAGCTTTCTTT
NA	TRBV7-2	NA	TRBJ2-3	CVSSFTPLAHKYF	TGTGTCAGCAGCTTTACGCCCCTAGCCCATAAGTATTTT
TRBD2	TRBV27	NA	TRBJ2-2	CASSLRGTRVAGELFF	TGTGCCAGCAGTTTAAGAGGGACTAGAGTGGCCGGGGAGCTGTTTTTT
TRBD2	TRBV11-2	few	TRBJ2-4	CASSLDLRLAGVSKNIQYF	TGTGCCAGCAGCTTAGATCTCCGACTAGCGGGAGTGTCCAAAAACATTCAGTACTTC
NA	TRBV24-1	few	TRBJ2-1	CATSDPRSSYNEQFF	TGTGCCACCAGTGATCCAAGGAGCTCCTACAATGAGCAGTTCTTC
NA	TRBV9	NA	TRBJ1-2	CASSPYAGGTYGYTF	TGTGCCAGCAGCCCGTACGCGGGGGGGACCTATGGCTACACCTTC
NA	TRBV11-2	NA	TRBJ1-4	CASSIQGLTAEKLFF	TGTGCCAGCTCTATTCAGGGTCTCACCGCTGAAAAACTGTTTTTT
NA	TRBV20-1	few	TRBJ2-7	CSARPLVPSYEQYF	TGCAGTGCTAGGCCCCTGGTCCCCTCCTACGAGCAGTACTTC
NA	TRBV12-3/TRBV12-4	few	TRBJ1-1	CASSPGLYTEAFF	TGTGCCAGCAGCCCGGGACTTTACACTGAAGCTTTCTTT
NA	TRBV9	many	TRBJ2-2	CASSVTGEVTGELFF	TGTGCCAGCAGCGTTACGGGAGAGGTCACCGGGGAGCTGTTTTTT
TRBD2	TRBV25-1	NA	TRBJ2-3	CASSELLAGGPTSTDTQYF	TGTGCCAGCAGTGAATTGCTAGCGGGAGGCCCGACTAGCACAGATACGCAGTATTTT
NA	TRBV5-1	NA	TRBJ1-5	CASSWDGASNQPQHF	TGCGCCAGCAGCTGGGACGGGGCTAGCAATCAGCCCCAGCATTTT
NA	TRBV20-1	few	TRBJ2-5	CSARDRRIGVWETQYF	TGCAGTGCTAGAGATCGCCGTATAGGGGTTTGGGAGACCCAGTACTTC
TRBD2	TRBV20-1	NA	TRBJ2-5	CSARHIAGVGETQYF	TGCAGTGCCAGACACATAGCGGGAGTCGGAGAGACCCAGTACTTC
TRBD2	TRBV29-1	many	TRBJ2-2	CSVGTSGNTGELFF	TGCAGCGTTGGAACTAGCGGCAACACCGGGGAGCTGTTTTTT
NA	TRBV6-1	few	TRBJ1-1	CASTWGGGTEAFF	TGTGCCAGCACGTGGGGGGGGGGCACTGAAGCTTTCTTT